This is a list of T cell receptor beta chains from one sample in a study of blood T cells in healthy people across ages. TCRdb re-derived calls from the 5' RACE reads in MiXCR, one entry per CDR3 protein. Of about 840,000 distinct CDR3 sequences in the sample, 25% to 35% were seen once. This sample was also put to use in a study of T cells of mothers and their children.

The source material was blood. These receptors all come from a woman aged 40-49 years in good health. CDR3s leave out the opening cysteine and the closing phenylalanine or tryptophan. Fields, in order: V gene, J gene, CDR3 protein.

TRBV6-6	TRBJ2-7	ASSISGEGGNEQY
TRBV5-1	TRBJ2-5	ASSLEWGRETQY
TRBV10-3	TRBJ2-3	AISDSGFTDTQY
TRBV18	TRBJ1-1	ASSPLVDSEAF
TRBV29-1	TRBJ1-4	SVGEGSNEKLF
TRBV29-1	TRBJ2-2	SVNSAMNTGELF
TRBV12-3/TRBV12-4	TRBJ1-2	ASTPSRRGYGYT
TRBV7-2	TRBJ2-5	ASSLFASGGEETQY
TRBV29-1	TRBJ2-7	SVEDRLAGVYEQY
TRBV28	TRBJ2-7	ASSLPGQGHYEQY
TRBV28	TRBJ1-1	ASSLRWKVTETF
TRBV7-9	TRBJ1-2	ASSPREYGYT
TRBV6-5	TRBJ2-2	ASRPQGSGELF
TRBV5-1	TRBJ1-1	ASSLTNTGGNTEAF
TRBV12-5	TRBJ2-5	ASGWPPGLQTQY
TRBV28	TRBJ2-7	ASSPIWDRTEYEQY
TRBV5-1	TRBJ2-7	ASSLALAGGLSSYEQY
TRBV5-5	TRBJ1-2	ASSYRTENYGYT
TRBV9	TRBJ1-1	ASSVDPTGGSYTEAF
TRBV4-3	TRBJ2-7	ASSQVGTGVKEQY
TRBV11-2	TRBJ2-2	ASSFGYTGELF
TRBV4-1	NA	ASSQVGEQETQY
TRBV12-3/TRBV12-4	TRBJ2-1	ASSIRELYYNEQF
TRBV9	TRBJ2-3	ASSVTGPDTQY
TRBV20-1	TRBJ2-7	SASPWDTTYEQY
TRBV28	TRBJ1-1	ASSFRWGGTEAF
TRBV28	TRBJ2-1	ASSTPGLTDHNEQF
TRBV12-3/TRBV12-4	TRBJ2-6	ASRRFYSGANVLT
TRBV6-2/TRBV6-3	TRBJ2-1	ASSLRLVRSWGQF
TRBV7-9	TRBJ1-1	AVRDGPIATEAF
TRBV12-3/TRBV12-4	TRBJ2-7	ASRQGREQY
TRBV28	TRBJ1-5	ASSSLQGAGSNQPQH
TRBV28	TRBJ2-3	ASNTPGLPTDTQY
TRBV20-1	TRBJ2-5	SGHFGGVRETQY
TRBV7-9	TRBJ2-5	ASSPKIAQQGQETQY
TRBV10-3	TRBJ1-1	AISEPGQGRTEAF
TRBV12-3/TRBV12-4	TRBJ1-2	ASRNLNYGYT
TRBV5-1	TRBJ2-1	ASSLGGLAFSDQGVYNEQF
TRBV7-8	TRBJ1-1	ASSLSGTAEAF
TRBV5-1	TRBJ1-2	ASSAGQGDRGYT
TRBV14	TRBJ2-1	ASSRTSGGAYKGNEQF
TRBV4-2	TRBJ2-6	ASSQGGGAGANVLT
TRBV4-2	TRBJ2-3	ASSQDLVAGNTDTQY
TRBV12-3/TRBV12-4	TRBJ2-6	ASSATASGANVLT
TRBV4-2	TRBJ1-2	ASSQPTGGTTYGYT
TRBV28	TRBJ2-5	ASMRGKETQY
TRBV9	TRBJ2-7	ASSATSGGATEQY
TRBV7-3	TRBJ1-1	ASSLDGLGGTEAF
TRBV7-8	TRBJ1-1	ACSDNRDTEAF
TRBV12-3/TRBV12-4	TRBJ2-3	ASSVSGFSTDTQY
TRBV6-6	TRBJ2-5	TSSYRPEETQY
TRBV7-2	TRBJ1-4	ASSGQGGNEKRF
TRBV29-1	TRBJ2-7	SVRDPYEQY
TRBV10-3	TRBJ1-1	AVSRTGNTEAF
TRBV3-1	TRBJ2-5	ASSQDLLAGGKETQY
TRBV20-1	TRBJ2-3	SAMQQPSTDTQY
TRBV20-1	TRBJ2-3	SAKGLAGYTDTQY
TRBV3-1	TRBJ1-2	ASSQDSGNYGYT